This T cell receptor (beta chain) was found in a study of CD8 T cells in ankylosing spondylitis. TCRdb re-called the 5' RACE reads with MiXCR, one entry per CDR3 protein. The sample includes some 130,000 distinct CDR3 sequences, 6% to 8% of them seen just once. This clonotype appeared many times. Its matching antigen is unknown. Study conclusions and caveats: Relatively scarce in peripheral blood, disease-linked clones were CD8+. Ankylosing spondylitis blood appeared to carry a characteristic TCR beta motif of several highly homologous variants.

The V gene's germline CDR1 is SGHTA and CDR2 FQGTGA. The CDR3 is 15 amino acids. With 5 bases clipped from V and 7 bases from J, the junction kept 9 bases outside the gene matches. Sequencing was performed on blood, either unsorted or a sorted T cell fraction (not recorded which). This clonotype was obtained from a female donor with ankylosing spondylitis or in good health (not recorded which). The V and J genes are TRBV7-3 and TRBJ2-1; 9 nucleotides align to TRBD1. The CDR3 spells CASSITGTGWNEQFF. In nucleotides, the CDR3 is TGTGCCAGCAGCATCACCGGGACAGGGTGGAATGAGCAGTTCTTC.